This T cell receptor (beta chain) derives from a study of blood T cell repertoires in COVID-19. J lost 4 bases, V lost 0 bases, and 0 bases had no gene match. CDR1 LGHDT and CDR2 YNNKEL come from the germline V gene (reference sequence). CDR3 size: 14 residues. Sequencing was performed with immunoSEQ multiplex PCR; in TCRdb, only in-frame clones are kept and a portion is missing. This sample yields hundreds of thousands of clones, of which 70% to 90% are seen a single time; 7.4% belongs to the top ten. This chain connects TRBV3-1 (or the pseudogene TRBV3-2) to TRBJ1-1; 9 nucleotides agree with TRBD1. The clonotype was recovered from a woman aged 40 to 50 with acute COVID-19. Sequencing input: PBMCs or T cells enriched from blood (not recorded which). The CDR3 spells CASSQEQGATEAFF. CDR3 nucleotide sequence: TGTGCCAGCAGCCAAGAACAGGGGGCCACTGAAGCTTTCTTT.